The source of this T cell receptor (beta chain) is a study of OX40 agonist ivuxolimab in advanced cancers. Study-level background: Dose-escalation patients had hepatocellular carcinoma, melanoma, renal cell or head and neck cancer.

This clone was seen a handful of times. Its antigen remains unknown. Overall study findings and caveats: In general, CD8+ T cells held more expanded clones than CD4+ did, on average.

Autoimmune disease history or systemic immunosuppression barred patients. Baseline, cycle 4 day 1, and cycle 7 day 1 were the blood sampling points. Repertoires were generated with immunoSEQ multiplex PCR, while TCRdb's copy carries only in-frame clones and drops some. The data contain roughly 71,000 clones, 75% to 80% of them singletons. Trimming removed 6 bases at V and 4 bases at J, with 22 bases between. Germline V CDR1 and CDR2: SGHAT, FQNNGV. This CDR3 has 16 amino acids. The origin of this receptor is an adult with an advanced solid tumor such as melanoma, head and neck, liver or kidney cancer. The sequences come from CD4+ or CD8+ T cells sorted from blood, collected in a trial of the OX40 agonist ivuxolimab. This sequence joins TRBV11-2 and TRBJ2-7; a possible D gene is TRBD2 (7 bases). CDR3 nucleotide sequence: TGTGCCAGCAGGTCCGCGTTCCGGGGGGCCTCGTACGAGCAGTACTTC. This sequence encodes CASRSAFRGASYEQYF.